The clone carrying this TCR beta chain has only one observation. In the original analysis: Scientists estimated how many nucleated cells there were by amplifying reference gene primers. Method: immunoSEQ multiplex PCR; TCRdb's copy keeps in-frame clones and lacks some. That table is the source of V, J and clone size, and D and trimming were worked out from the DNA. The sample lists over 150,000 clones, approximately 91% occurring once. The germline V gene has CDR1 MDHEN and CDR2 SYDVKM. V shed 4 bases, J shed 8 bases, and the junction held 8 bases outside the gene matches. The CDR3 runs 14 residues. This sample was taken from a study of blood T cell repertoires in COVID-19. Whole-study context: T cells, B-cell-depleted T cells, or PBMCs supplied cDNA or gDNA.

V usage is TRBV28 and J usage is TRBJ2-3; 8 bases fit TRBD1. The TCR sequence derives from a man in his late teens or twenties with COVID-19, enrolled during active disease. Sequenced sample: peripheral blood. CDR3 bases: TGTGCCAGCAGTTCCGGACAGGGCCCCACTACGCAGTATTTT. Protein sequence: CASSSGQGPTTQYF.